These T cell receptor beta chains were read from a single sample in a study of STAT5B mutations in CD4+ large granular lymphocyte leukemia. Only in-frame clones appear in the TCRdb table, and some are missing; sequencing was by immunoSEQ multiplex PCR. Found here are around 30,000 clones, around 80% of them singletons; the top ten hold about 2%. The sequenced sample consisted of CD4+ T cells from blood buffy coats. These receptors originate from a human donor in good health. Each CDR3 is given with its conserved first and last residue.

length	V	J	CDR3
15	TRBV19	TRBJ1-1	CASTRLVPMGTEAFF
13	TRBV5-8	TRBJ1-5	CASSNRQPRPQHF
14	TRBV5-4	TRBJ1-1	CASSLERSGTEAFF
13	TRBV19	TRBJ1-1	CASSTTVNTEAFF
14	TRBV7-2	TRBJ1-3	CASSQRQGENTIYF
13	TRBV6-6	TRBJ1-5	CASTYAQDQPQHF
13	TRBV15	TRBJ1-1	CATSRDRTGDAFF
15	TRBV14	TRBJ1-6	CASSRTGGVVSPLHF
15	TRBV13	TRBJ2-7	CASSTRPGTGNEQYF
16	TRBV9	TRBJ2-2	CASSPRGSMNTGELFF